A selection of T cell receptor beta chains follows, all from one sample in a study of a mutant IDH1 vaccine in newly diagnosed glioma. Profiled with immunoSEQ multiplex PCR; TCRdb holds only in-frame clones, not every one. The sample lists about 85,000 clones, roughly 86% seen once, with 0.77% in the top ten. For these receptors, no antigen is known. This material consisted of PBMCs, taken from a glioma patient whose treatment included an IDH1 peptide vaccine. These receptors originate from a woman aged 50 to 60 with glioma. Each CDR3 is given with its conserved first and last residue. D genes are given only for firm matches. Clone size is shown for a subset of rows, as once, few, many or a class of expanded clone.

d_gene	abundance	v_gene	j_gene	CDR3nt	CDR3aa
NA	few	TRBV30	TRBJ1-1	TGTGCCTGTCAGGGGCATCCGAACACTGAAGCTTTCTTT	CACQGHPNTEAFF
TRBD1	NA	TRBV5-1	TRBJ1-2	TGCGCCAGCAGCTTGGACAGGGGTTTTGGCTACACCTTC	CASSLDRGFGYTF
TRBD1	NA	TRBV27	TRBJ2-7	TGTGCCAGCAGTTTGGGACAGGGATTATACGAGCAGTACTTC	CASSLGQGLYEQYF
TRBD2	NA	TRBV19	TRBJ2-5	TGTGCCAGTAGTCTGACCGGGACTAGCGGGAGGGTTATCCAAGAGACCCAGTACTTC	CASSLTGTSGRVIQETQYF
NA	NA	TRBV27	TRBJ2-7	TGTGCCAGCAGTCCACCGGGACTTTCCCCCTACGAGCAGTACTTC	CASSPPGLSPYEQYF
TRBD1	NA	TRBV5-1	TRBJ2-7	TGCGCCAGCAGGAAACAGGGGCAAAACTACGAGCAGTACTTC	CASRKQGQNYEQYF
TRBD1	NA	TRBV4-1	TRBJ2-5	TGCGCCAGCAGCCAAGTTTTCCGGACAGGGCAAGAGACCCAGTACTTC	CASSQVFRTGQETQYF
TRBD2	NA	TRBV6-5	TRBJ2-7	TGTGCCAGCAGTTACTCGAGGGCTAGCGGGAGATACGAGCAGTACTTC	CASSYSRASGRYEQYF
NA	NA	TRBV18	TRBJ2-7	TGTGCCAGCTCACCCCCGGGCTACAACTCCTACGAGCAGTACTTC	CASSPPGYNSYEQYF
TRBD2	NA	TRBV27	TRBJ2-7	TGTGCCAGCAGTTTATCGCTGCTAGCGGACGATAGGTACGAGCAGTACTTC	CASSLSLLADDRYEQYF
TRBD1	NA	TRBV9	TRBJ2-1	TGTGCCAGCAGCGTAGTGACGACAGGGGAAATCGATGAGCAGTTCTTC	CASSVVTTGEIDEQFF
NA	NA	TRBV5-1	TRBJ1-4	TGCGCCAGCAGCTTGGGGGTAACTAATGAAAAACTGTTTTTT	CASSLGVTNEKLFF
TRBD2	NA	TRBV5-5	TRBJ2-2	TGTGCCAGCACCTGGACTAGCGGGAACCCCGGGGAGCTGTTTTTT	CASTWTSGNPGELFF
NA	NA	TRBV18	TRBJ1-1	TGTGCCAGCTCACGGATGGAAAGGGGGAACACTGAAGCTTTCTTT	CASSRMERGNTEAFF
NA	few	TRBV5-6	TRBJ2-7	TGTGCCAGCAGCTTGGTCAGGGGCAGGAGCTCCTACGAGCAGTACTTC	CASSLVRGRSSYEQYF
NA	NA	TRBV5-4	TRBJ2-7	TGTGCCAGCAGCTCGCCAGTGGGACTTACCCAACGGCAGTACTTC	CASSSPVGLTQRQYF